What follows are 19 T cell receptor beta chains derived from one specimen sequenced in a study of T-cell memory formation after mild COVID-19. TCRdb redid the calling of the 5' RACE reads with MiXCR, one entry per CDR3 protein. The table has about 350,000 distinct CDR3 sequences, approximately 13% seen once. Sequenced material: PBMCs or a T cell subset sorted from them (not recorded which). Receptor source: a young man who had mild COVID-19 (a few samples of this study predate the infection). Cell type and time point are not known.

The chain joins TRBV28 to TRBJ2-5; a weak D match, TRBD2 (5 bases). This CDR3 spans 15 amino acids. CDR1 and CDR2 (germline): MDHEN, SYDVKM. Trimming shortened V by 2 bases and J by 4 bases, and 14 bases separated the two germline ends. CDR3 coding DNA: TGTGCCAGCAGTTTAGGAACTAGGCTGGCAGAGACCCAGTACTTC. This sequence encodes CASSLGTRLAETQYF. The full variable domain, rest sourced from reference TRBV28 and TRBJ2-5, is DVKVTQSSRYLVKRTGEKVFLECVQDMDHENMFWYRQDPGLGLRLIYFSYDVKMKEKGDIPEGYSVSREKKERFSLILESASTNQTSMYLCASSLGTRLAETQYFGPGTRLLVL.

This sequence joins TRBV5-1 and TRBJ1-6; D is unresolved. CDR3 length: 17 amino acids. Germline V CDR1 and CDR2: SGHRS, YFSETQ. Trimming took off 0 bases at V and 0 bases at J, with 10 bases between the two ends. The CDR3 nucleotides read TGCGCCAGCAGCTTGGAAACTGGGAGCTCCTATAATTCACCCCTCCACTTT. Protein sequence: CASSLETGSSYNSPLHF.

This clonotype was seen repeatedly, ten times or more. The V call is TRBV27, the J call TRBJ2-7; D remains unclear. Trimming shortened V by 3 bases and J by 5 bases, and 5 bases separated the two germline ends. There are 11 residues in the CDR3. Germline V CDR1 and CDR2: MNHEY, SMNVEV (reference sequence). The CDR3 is CASSLRNEQYF. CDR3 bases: TGTGCCAGCAGTTTGAGGAACGAGCAGTACTTC.

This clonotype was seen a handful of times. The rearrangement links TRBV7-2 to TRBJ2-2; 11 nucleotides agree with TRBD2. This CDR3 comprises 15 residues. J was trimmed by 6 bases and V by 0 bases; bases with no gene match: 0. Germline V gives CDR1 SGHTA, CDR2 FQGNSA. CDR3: CASSLASGGAGELFF. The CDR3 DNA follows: TGTGCCAGCAGCTTAGCTAGCGGGGGGGCCGGGGAGCTGTTTTTT.

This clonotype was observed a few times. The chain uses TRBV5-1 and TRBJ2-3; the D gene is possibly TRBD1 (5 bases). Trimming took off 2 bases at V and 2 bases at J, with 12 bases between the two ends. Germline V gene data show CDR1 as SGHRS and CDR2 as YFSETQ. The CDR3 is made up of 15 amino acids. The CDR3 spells CASSLSGIPTDTQYF. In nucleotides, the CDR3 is TGCGCCAGCAGCTTATCAGGGATCCCCACAGATACGCAGTATTTT.

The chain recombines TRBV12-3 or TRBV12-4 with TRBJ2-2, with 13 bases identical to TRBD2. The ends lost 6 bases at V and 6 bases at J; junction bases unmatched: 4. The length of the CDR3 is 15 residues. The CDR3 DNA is TGTGCCAGCAGCCCCGGGACTAGCGGGGCCGGGGAGCTGTTTTTT. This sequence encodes CASSPGTSGAGELFF.

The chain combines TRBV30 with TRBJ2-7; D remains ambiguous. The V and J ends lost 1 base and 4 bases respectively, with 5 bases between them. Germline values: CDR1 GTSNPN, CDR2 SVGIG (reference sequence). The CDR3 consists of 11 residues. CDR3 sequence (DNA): TGTGCCTGGAGTGGGCTTTACGAGCAGTACTTC. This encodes CAWSGLYEQYF.

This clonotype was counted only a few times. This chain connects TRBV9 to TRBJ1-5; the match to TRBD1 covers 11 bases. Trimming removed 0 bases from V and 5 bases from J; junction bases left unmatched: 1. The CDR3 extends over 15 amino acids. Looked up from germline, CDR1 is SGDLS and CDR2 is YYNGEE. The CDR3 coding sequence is TGTGCCAGCAGCGTAGGGACAGGGGGCTATCAGCCCCAGCATTTT. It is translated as CASSVGTGGYQPQHF. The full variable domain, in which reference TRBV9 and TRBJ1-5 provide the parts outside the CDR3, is DSGVTQTPKHLITATGQRVTLRCSPRSGDLSVYWYQQSLDQGLQFLIQYYNGEERAKGNILERFSAQQFPDLHSELNLSSLELGDSALYFCASSVGTGGYQPQHFGDGTRLSIL.

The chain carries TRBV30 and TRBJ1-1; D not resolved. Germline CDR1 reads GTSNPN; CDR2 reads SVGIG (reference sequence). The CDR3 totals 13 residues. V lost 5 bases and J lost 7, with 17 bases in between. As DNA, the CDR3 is TGTGCCTGGGTCCCCATGGTACGAATTGAAGCTTTCTTT. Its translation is CAWVPMVRIEAFF.

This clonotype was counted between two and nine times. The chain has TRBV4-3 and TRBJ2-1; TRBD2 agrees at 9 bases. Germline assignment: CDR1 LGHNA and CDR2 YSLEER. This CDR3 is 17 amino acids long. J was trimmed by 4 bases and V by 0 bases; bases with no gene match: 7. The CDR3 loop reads CASSQDEGGGAYNEQFF. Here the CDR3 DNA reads TGCGCCAGCAGCCAAGATGAAGGCGGGGGGGCTTACAATGAGCAGTTCTTC.

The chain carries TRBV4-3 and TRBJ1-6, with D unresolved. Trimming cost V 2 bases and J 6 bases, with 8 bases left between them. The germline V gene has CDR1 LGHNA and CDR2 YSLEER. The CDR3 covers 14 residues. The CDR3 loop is CASSQSLRNSPLHF. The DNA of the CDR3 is TGCGCCAGCAGCCAAAGCCTCCGTAATTCACCCCTCCACTTT.

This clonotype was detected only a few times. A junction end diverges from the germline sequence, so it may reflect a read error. The DNA of the CDR3 is TGTGCTAGCAGCTCAACAGGCTCCACCGGGGAGCTGTTTTTT. Translation: CASSSTGSTGELFF. The chain is built from TRBV7-7 and TRBJ2-2, with D possibly being TRBD1 (5 bases). CDR1 and CDR2 from the germline V gene are SSHAT and FNYEAQ (reference sequence). The CDR3 is 14 residues long.

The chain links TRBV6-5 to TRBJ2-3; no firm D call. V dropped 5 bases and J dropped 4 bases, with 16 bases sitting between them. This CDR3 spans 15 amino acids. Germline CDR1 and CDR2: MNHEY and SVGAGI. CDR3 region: CASSNYGEHPDTQYF. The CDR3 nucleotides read TGTGCCAGCAGTAACTACGGAGAGCACCCAGATACGCAGTATTTT.

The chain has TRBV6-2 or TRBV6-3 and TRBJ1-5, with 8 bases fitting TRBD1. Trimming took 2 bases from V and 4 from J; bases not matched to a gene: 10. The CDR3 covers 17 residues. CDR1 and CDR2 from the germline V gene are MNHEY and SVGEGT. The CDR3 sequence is CASSYMETGVVNQPQHF. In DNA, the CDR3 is TGTGCCAGCAGTTACATGGAGACAGGGGTTGTGAATCAGCCCCAGCATTTT.

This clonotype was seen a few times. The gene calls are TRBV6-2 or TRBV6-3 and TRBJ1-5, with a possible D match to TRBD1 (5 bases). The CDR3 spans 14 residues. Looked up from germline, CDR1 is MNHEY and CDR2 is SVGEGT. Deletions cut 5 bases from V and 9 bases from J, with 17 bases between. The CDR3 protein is CASSPTGGVTPQHF. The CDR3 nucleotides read TGTGCCAGCAGTCCTACAGGAGGGGTGACGCCCCAGCATTTT.

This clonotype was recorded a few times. The CDR3 sequence: CASTIARQSAQHF. CDR3 nucleotide sequence: TGTGCCAGCACCATAGCTCGGCAGTCGGCCCAGCATTTT. V gene TRBV2 combines with J gene TRBJ1-5; D gene unclear. V was pared by 7 bases and J by 11 bases, with 18 bases between. Germline V gene lookup returns CDR1 SNHLY and CDR2 FYNNEI. The CDR3 runs 13 residues.

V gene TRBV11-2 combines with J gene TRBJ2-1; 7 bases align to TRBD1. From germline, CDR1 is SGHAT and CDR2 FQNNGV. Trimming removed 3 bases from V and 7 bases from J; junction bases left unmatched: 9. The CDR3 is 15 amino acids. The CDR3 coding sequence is TGTGCCAGCAGCTTGCCCAGGGGGTTGGTGAATGAGCAGTTCTTC. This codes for CASSLPRGLVNEQFF.

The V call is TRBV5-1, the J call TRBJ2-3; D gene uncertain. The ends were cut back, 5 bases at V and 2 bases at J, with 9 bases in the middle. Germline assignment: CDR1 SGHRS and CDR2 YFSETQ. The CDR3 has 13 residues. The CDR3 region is CASRRSSTDTQYF. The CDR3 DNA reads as TGCGCCAGCAGACGATCATCCACAGATACGCAGTATTTT.

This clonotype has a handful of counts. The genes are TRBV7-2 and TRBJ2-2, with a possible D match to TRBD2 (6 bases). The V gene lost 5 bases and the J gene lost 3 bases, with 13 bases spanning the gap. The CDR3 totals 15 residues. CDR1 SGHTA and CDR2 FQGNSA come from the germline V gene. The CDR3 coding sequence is TGTGCCAGCAGCATCGCCACGGGGGACACCGGGGAGCTGTTTTTT. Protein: CASSIATGDTGELFF.